Listed here are 7 T cell receptor beta chains from one sample, sequenced in a study of T cells in women clearing cervical HPV infection. Data came from immunoSEQ multiplex PCR; TCRdb stores just in-frame clones and leaves some out. This table lists about 36,000 clones. Source material: blood buffy coat. The receptors come from a woman aged 18-70 years with a cervical HPV16 infection that either progressed to CIN3+ or cleared (not recorded which).

The CDR3 DNA, read in part, is TGTGCCAGTAGGGAATTTGGGCCGCTGCTTACGACTGGC. Its protein is CASREFGPLLTTG. The entire CDR3 reads CASREFGPLLTTGYTF. The chain employs TRBV19 and TRBJ1-2; no clear D gene. The read stops 3 residues short of the end of the CDR3; the missing end is completed from the germline J gene. With 6 bases removed from V and 7 bases from J, the gap between germline ends came to 24 bases. This CDR3 contains 16 residues. The germline gives CDR1 LNHDA, CDR2 SQIVND (reference sequence).

In the case of this clone: The sequence runs out 3 residues before the end of the CDR3; the remainder is reconstructed from the germline J gene. The rearrangement joins TRBV2 to TRBJ2-7; 10 bases are a match to TRBD1. Germline trimming cut 5 bases from V and 0 bases from J; bases unmatched to any gene: 7. The CDR3 length is 16 residues. Germline lookup yields CDR1 SNHLY and CDR2 FYNNEI. The DNA read from the CDR3 is TGTGCCAGCAGTCTTGAGGGACAGGGGAGCTCCTACGAG. Translated: CASSLEGQGSSYE. The whole CDR3 protein reads CASSLEGQGSSYEQYF.

The CDR3 DNA, read in part, is TGTGCCAGTAGCCGGGGTGGAAACTGGAATGAAAAG. Its translation: CASSRGGNWNEK. The full CDR3 sequence reads CASSRGGNWNEKLFF. The V and J genes are TRBV19 and TRBJ2-2, with D perhaps matching TRBD2 (5 bases). The read falls 3 residues short of the CDR3 end, and the missing part is taken from the germline J gene. CDR1 LNHDA and CDR2 SQIVND come from the germline V gene (reference sequence). The CDR3 extends over 15 amino acids.

As concerns this clone: The CDR3 goes on 3 residues after the read ends, and that part is filled in from the germline J gene. The chain recombines TRBV18 with TRBJ1-4; D is possibly TRBD1 (6 bases). CDR3 size: 15 residues. Germline CDR1 is KGHSH and CDR2 is LQKENI. The CDR3 sequence is CASSLGQSFNSPLFF. Incomplete CDR3 DNA: TGTGCCAGCTCACTCGGACAGTCGTTTAATTCACCA.

The CDR3 protein is CASTPGTGNNEQFF. The part of the CDR3 DNA that was read is TGCGCCAGCACACCCGGGACAGGGAATAATGAG. J is TRBJ2-1 and V is TRBV5-1; 9 positions agree with TRBD1. The read comes to an end 3 residues before the CDR3 does, leaving the germline J gene to fill in the end. The CDR3 is 14 residues long. V was clipped by 6 bases and J by 7 bases; unmatched bases: 8. The germline gives CDR1 SGHRS, CDR2 YFSETQ. The full variable domain, with the rest looked up from reference TRBV5-1 and TRBJ2-1, is KAGVTQTPRYLIKTRGQQVTLSCSPISGHRSVSWYQQTPGQGLQFLFEYFSETQRNKGNFPGRFSGRQFSNSRSEMNVSTLELGDSALYLCASTPGTGNNEQFFGPGTRLTVL.

On this clone itself: The read halts 3 residues ahead of the CDR3 end, with the missing end drawn from the germline J gene. The chain is built from TRBV2 and TRBJ1-1; maybe TRBD1 (5 bases). Germline CDR1 reads SNHLY; CDR2 reads FYNNEI. The CDR3 runs to 12 residues. The CDR3 here is CASRGGAGRAFF. Partial CDR3 DNA: TGTGCCAGCAGGGGTGGGGCAGGGAGG.

As regards this clone: The read ends 3 residues before the CDR3 terminus; that terminus is restored from the germline J gene. The chain links TRBV2 to TRBJ1-6; 9 nucleotides match TRBD1. The length of the CDR3 is 16 residues. Germline V lookup: CDR1 SNHLY, CDR2 FYNNEI. V lost 6 bases, J lost 10 bases, and 13 bases stayed unmatched. CDR3 protein: CASSARTGVGESPLHF. CDR3 bases read: TGTGCCAGCAGCGCCCGGACAGGGGTAGGGGAGTCACCC.